Each of the 10 T cell receptor beta chains below was sequenced from the same sample in a study of CD8+ T cells in alopecia areata. After isolation, RNA underwent reverse transcription to generate cDNA as the sequencing template. This table comes from immunoSEQ multiplex PCR, and its TCRdb copy is limited to in-frame clones, with some not included. The repertoire holds 200,000 or so clones, about two fifths seen once, with roughly 0.5% in the top ten. Treatment of the sample: oral pan-JAK inhibitor, 5-10 mg twice daily. The source was CD4+ T cells sorted from blood, collected at week 34, from a patient treated with tofacitinib. The source of these receptors is a human donor with alopecia areata.

V usage is TRBV6-5 and J usage is TRBJ1-4, with D unclear. V lost 6 bases and J 8 bases, leaving 7 bases between the germline ends. Germline-derived CDR1 and CDR2 are MNHEY and SVGAGI. The CDR3 has 11 amino acids. CDR3: CASRGVEKLFF. The CDR3 DNA reads as TGTGCCAGCAGGGGCGTGGAAAAACTGTTTTTT.

The chain links TRBV2 to TRBJ2-3, with D possibly matching TRBD1 (5 bases). V was cut by 6 bases and J by 4 bases, with 11 bases left in between. The CDR3 extends over 13 amino acids. CDR1 and CDR2 (germline): SNHLY, FYNNEI. The CDR3 sequence is CASRVRRADTQYF. In DNA form, the CDR3 reads TGTGCCAGCAGAGTCCGCAGGGCAGATACGCAGTATTTT.

V and J are TRBV5-8 and TRBJ2-3; D is perhaps TRBD1 (7 bases). V lost 6 bases and J 2 bases, leaving 16 bases between the germline ends. The CDR3 contains 15 residues. The germline V gene encodes CDR1 SGHTS and CDR2 YDEGEE. As DNA, the CDR3 is TGTGCCAGCACCCCGGGGGACAGATACACAGATACGCAGTATTTT. It codes for CASTPGDRYTDTQYF. The full variable domain, with the rest looked up from reference TRBV5-8 and TRBJ2-3, is EAGVTQSPTHLIKTRGQQATLRCSPISGHTSVYWYQQALGLGLQFLLWYDEGEERNRGNFPPRFSGRQFPNYSSELNVNALELEDSALYLCASTPGDRYTDTQYFGPGTRLTVL.

The J gene is TRBJ2-7, the V gene TRBV29-1; D may match TRBD1 or TRBD2 (5 bases each). V lost 4 bases, J lost 3 bases, and 25 bases lay in between. The CDR3 is 17 amino acids. Germline-derived CDR1 and CDR2 are SQVTM and ANQGSEA. CDR3 coding DNA: TGCAGCGTTGGAGGGACCTCCTCAGGTGGGATTGGCTACGAGCAGTACTTC. Residues: CSVGGTSSGGIGYEQYF.

This clone showed up just a few times. The V call is TRBV7-9, the J call TRBJ2-6, with D possibly matching TRBD1 (6 bases). The CDR3 extends over 16 amino acids. V lost 10 bases and J lost 4, with 20 bases in between. Germline loops: CDR1 SEHNR, CDR2 FQNEAQ (reference sequence). The CDR3 protein is CATPDSLKGGANVLTF. Written as DNA, the CDR3 is TGTGCCACCCCGGACAGTCTTAAGGGGGGGGCCAACGTCCTGACTTTC.

In this sample, this clone turned up a few times. The chain combines TRBV7-9 with TRBJ2-1; a possible D gene is TRBD2 (7 bases). The CDR3 contains 14 residues. The V gene lost 5 bases and the J gene lost 6 bases, with 14 bases spanning the gap. Looked up from germline, CDR1 is SEHNR and CDR2 is FQNEAQ (reference sequence). CDR3 residues: CASSLGGGVNEQFF. The DNA of the CDR3 is TGTGCCAGCAGCCTGGGAGGGGGGGTCAATGAGCAGTTCTTC.

This clone was picked up a small number of times. The chain recombines TRBV29-1 with TRBJ2-3; 7 nucleotides line up with TRBD2. V was clipped by 8 bases and J by 4 bases; unmatched bases: 6. Germline CDR1 SQVTM, CDR2 ANQGSEA. The CDR3 has 12 residues. DNA of the CDR3: TGCAGCTTTGCGGGGGATTCAGATACGCAGTATTTT. Translating gives CSFAGDSDTQYF.

Turning to this clone: The sample has other DNA sequences that encode this CDR3 too. This sequence joins TRBV10-3 and TRBJ2-7, with TRBD1 matching 10 bases. CDR1 ENHRY and CDR2 SYGVKD come from the germline V gene. CDR3 size: 15 residues. J lost 2 bases, V lost 0 bases, and 1 base had no gene match. CDR3 sequence reads: CAISESGQGAYEQYF. CDR3 DNA sequence: TGTGCCATCAGTGAGTCTGGACAGGGGGCCTACGAGCAGTACTTC.

The V gene is TRBV5-4, the J gene TRBJ2-7; possibly TRBD2 for D (7 bases). The V gene lost 2 bases and the J gene lost 0 bases, with 15 bases spanning the gap. Germline CDR1 and CDR2: SGHNT and YYREEE (reference sequence). The CDR3 sequence is 16 residues long. The CDR3 protein is CASSFGGRLGSYEQYF. The CDR3 DNA sequence: TGTGCCAGCAGCTTCGGGGGGCGCTTGGGCTCCTACGAGCAGTACTTC.

The chain recombines TRBV5-1 with TRBJ1-2, with TRBD1 as a possible D gene (5 bases). The germline V gene has CDR1 SGHRS and CDR2 YFSETQ. Between the trimmed V and J ends, which lost 3 bases and 8 bases, there was a span of 11 bases. The CDR3 totals 12 residues. The CDR3 DNA is TGCGCCAGCAGCTCCCGGGACCGGGGCTACACCTTC. Amino acid sequence: CASSSRDRGYTF.